Listed here is a single T cell receptor (beta chain). Its antigen remains unidentified. This record belongs to a study of lymphopenia after photon versus proton radiotherapy. Study results and limitations: Relative stability marked proton patients; photon patients lost diversity and naive cells.

Sequencing was performed with immunoSEQ multiplex PCR; in TCRdb, only in-frame clones are kept and a portion is missing. In the table there are 65,000 to 85,000 clones, 85% to 95% of which are singletons. CDR3 length: 14 amino acids. Germline CDR1 SGHDT, CDR2 YYEEEE. Trimming took off 1 base at V and 1 base at J, with 6 bases between the two ends. The input for sequencing was peripheral blood, taken from a patient treated with photon-based radiotherapy. The origin of this receptor is a woman in her 40s with cholangiocarcinoma. This rearrangement joins TRBV5-6 to TRBJ1-5; D is uncertain. The CDR3 region is CASSLSGSNQPQHF. The CDR3 DNA reads as TGTGCCAGCAGCTTGTCTGGCAGCAATCAGCCCCAGCATTTT.